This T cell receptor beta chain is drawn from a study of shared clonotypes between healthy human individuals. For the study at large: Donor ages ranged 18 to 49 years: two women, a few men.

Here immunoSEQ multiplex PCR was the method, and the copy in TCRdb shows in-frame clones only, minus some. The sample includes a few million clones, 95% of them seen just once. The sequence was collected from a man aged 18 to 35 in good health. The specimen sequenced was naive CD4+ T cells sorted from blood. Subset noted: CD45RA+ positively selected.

The CDR3 bases are TGTGCCAGCAGCCGCCGGGACAGGGATTACAATGAGCAGTTCTTC. Translating gives CASSRRDRDYNEQFF. The chain employs TRBV7-9 and TRBJ2-1; 9 positions match TRBD1. Germline loops: CDR1 SEHNR, CDR2 FQNEAQ (reference sequence). The CDR3 is 15 amino acids. V was clipped by 5 bases and J by 4 bases; unmatched bases: 6.